This T cell receptor (beta chain) was sequenced for a study of blood T cells in healthy people across ages. A second about 7 to 11 cycle PCR used barcoded and J-beta primers. TCRdb reprocessed the 5' RACE reads via MiXCR and lists one record per CDR3 protein. The sample records about 1,500,000 distinct CDR3 sequences, roughly 45% being singletons. Germline CDR1 is LGHDT and CDR2 is YNNKEL (reference sequence). J lost 3 bases, V lost 3 bases, and 6 bases had no gene match. CDR3 length equals 15 residues. The sample comprised blood. This chain uses TRBV3-1 with TRBJ1-2; 8 bases fit TRBD1. This TCR was recovered from a woman between 18 and 29 years old in good health. CDR3 amino acids: CASSHMDREDYGYTF. The CDR3 DNA reads TGTGCCAGCAGCCATATGGACAGGGAGGACTATGGCTACACCTTC.